The present entry profiles one T cell receptor (beta chain) with its context. Its antigen is undetermined. These data come from a study of cytomegalovirus exposure and HLA in healthy donors. Overall study: Later analysis reported that the approximately 130 validation repertoires shared the platform of the roughly 680 first-cohort repertoires. Overall study findings and caveats: First-cohort TCR clusters tended to co-occur in the roughly 120 validation repertoires, a later analysis found.

Repertoires were generated with immunoSEQ multiplex PCR, while TCRdb's copy carries only in-frame clones and drops some. The sample includes some 50,000 clones, 93% of them seen just once. This CDR3 is 15 amino acids long. The V segment lost 6 bases and the J segment 10 bases; nucleotides outside the gene matches: 15. The germline V gene has CDR1 MNHNY and CDR2 SVGAGI (reference sequence). The receptor was derived from a woman younger than 35 in good health and CMV-seronegative. V gene TRBV6-6 combines with J gene TRBJ2-1; TRBD2 agrees at 7 bases. Source material: PBMCs. The CDR3 protein is CASRTTHTSVGEQFF. The CDR3 DNA sequence: TGTGCCAGCAGGACAACCCATACTAGCGTGGGCGAGCAGTTCTTC.